This TCR beta chain was captured by sequencing in a study of blood T cell repertoires in COVID-19. About the research overall: Samples of COVID-19 (acute and convalescent) were obtained from the United States, Italy and Spain.

Original handling: Reference gene primers were amplified, and this amplification served to estimate nucleated cell counts. The table came from immunoSEQ multiplex PCR; TCRdb's copy has only in-frame clones and leaves some out. For V, J and clone size, that table is used; D and trimming come from the DNA. Altogether 150,000 to 190,000 clones are present, 80% being singletons, with the ten largest covering 0.5% to 0.65%. There are 12 residues in the CDR3. Trimming left V 8 bases short and J 5 bases short, with 15 bases between. CDR1 is SQVTM, CDR2 ANQGSEA, per germline. The origin of this receptor is a man between 60 and 75 years old with acute or convalescent COVID-19. Sequencing was carried out using peripheral blood. The chain joins TRBV29-1 to TRBJ1-2; no clear D. CDR3 in DNA: TGCAGCACCACCTCCGGGAGGTATGGCTACACCTTC. Amino acids: CSTTSGRYGYTF.